The entry below describes one T cell receptor beta chain. These data are taken from a study of blood T cell repertoires in COVID-19. Background on the study: Sources were T cells, B-cell-depleted T cells, or PBMCs; the material itself was cDNA or gDNA.

The data were produced by immunoSEQ multiplex PCR, yet TCRdb's version contains in-frame clones alone and is incomplete. The sample comprises about 250,000 clones, about 85% of which are singletons, and around 3% rests with the top ten. Trimming at V came to 5 bases and at J to 2 bases, leaving 4 bases not matched to a gene. Germline V gene sequence: CDR1 SGHDT, CDR2 YYEEEE. This CDR3 spans 13 amino acids. The specimen sequenced was peripheral blood. The rearrangement joins TRBV5-6 to TRBJ2-7; 7 nucleotides line up with TRBD1. This clonotype originated in a man younger than 35 with active or convalescent COVID-19. The CDR3 region is CASRRGRAYEQYF. The CDR3 DNA is TGTGCCAGCAGAAGGGGGCGCGCCTACGAGCAGTACTTC. The full variable domain, rest sourced from reference TRBV5-6 and TRBJ2-7, is DAGVTQSPTHLIKTRGQQVTLRCSPKSGHDTVSWYQQALGQGPQFIFQYYEEEERQRGNFPDRFSGHQFPNYSSELNVNALLLGDSALYLCASRRGRAYEQYFGPGTRLTVT.